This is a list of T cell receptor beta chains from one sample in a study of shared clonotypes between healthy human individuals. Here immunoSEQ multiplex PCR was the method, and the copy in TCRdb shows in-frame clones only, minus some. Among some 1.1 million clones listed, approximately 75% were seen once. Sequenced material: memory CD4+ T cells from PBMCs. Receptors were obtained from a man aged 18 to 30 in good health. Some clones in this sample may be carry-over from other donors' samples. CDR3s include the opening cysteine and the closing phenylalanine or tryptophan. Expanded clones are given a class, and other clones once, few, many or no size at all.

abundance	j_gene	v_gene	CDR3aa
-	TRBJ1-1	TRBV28	CASRGRSEAFF
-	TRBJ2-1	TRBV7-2	CASSSGQYNEQFF
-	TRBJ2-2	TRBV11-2	CASSLARDAGELFF
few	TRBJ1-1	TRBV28	CASSFRGDRWIAEAFF
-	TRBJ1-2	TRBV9	CASSVVAADYGYTF
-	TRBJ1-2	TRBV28	CASSLQGAGYGYTF
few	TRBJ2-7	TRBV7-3	CASSARRTSGYEQYF
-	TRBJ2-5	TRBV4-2	CASSQAGAGGSGETQYF
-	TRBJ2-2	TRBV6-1	CASTRYINTGELFF
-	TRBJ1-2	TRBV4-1	CASSQVTGQGLVLGGYTF
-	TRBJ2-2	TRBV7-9	CASSPPGQGKNTGELFF
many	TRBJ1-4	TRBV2	CASQQGGLFF
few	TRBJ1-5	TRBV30	CAWSVMGRQPQHF
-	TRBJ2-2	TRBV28	CASSDWTGELFF
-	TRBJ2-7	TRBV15	CATSRDFESGQYF
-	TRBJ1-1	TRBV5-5	CASSLLTGMNTEAFF
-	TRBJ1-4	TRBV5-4	CASSLVGGEKLFF
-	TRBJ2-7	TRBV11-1	CASSLGQGVNEQYF
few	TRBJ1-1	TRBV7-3	CASSLDRDTEAFF
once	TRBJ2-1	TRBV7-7	CASSTGPYNEQFF
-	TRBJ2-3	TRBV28	CASSPIWGGADTQYF
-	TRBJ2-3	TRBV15	CATSRDYRTRSADTQYF
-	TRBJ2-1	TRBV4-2	CASSQDPTGGGEQFF
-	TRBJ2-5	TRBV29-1	CSVEAGLAGETQYF
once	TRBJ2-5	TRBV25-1	CASSQGGVRETQYF
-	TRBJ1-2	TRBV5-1	CASSWGTAYGYTF
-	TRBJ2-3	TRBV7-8	CASSAGLVGSADTQYF
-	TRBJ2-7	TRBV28	CASSLVLPDAYEQYF
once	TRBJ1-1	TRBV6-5	CASYTGGWEAFF
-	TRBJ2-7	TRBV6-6	CASSARLAGAYEQYF
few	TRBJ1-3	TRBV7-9	CASPLGASGNTIYF
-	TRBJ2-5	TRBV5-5	CASNLGILAETQYF
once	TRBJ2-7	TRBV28	CASSLLAGTTYEQYF
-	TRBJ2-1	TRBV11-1	CASSLSTYNEQFF
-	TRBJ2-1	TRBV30	CAWSVWDEQFF
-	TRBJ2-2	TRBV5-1	CASSLARGSSGELFF
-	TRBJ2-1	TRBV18	CASSPTRTYNEQFF